Sequencing of this T cell receptor beta chain was carried out in a study of patients and donors after allogeneic stem cell transplantation. TCRdb passed the RT-PCR reads through MiXCR, listing each CDR3 protein once. The sample has about a million distinct CDR3 sequences, more than 15% seen once. This clonotype came up many times. J lost 4 bases, V lost 3 bases, and 4 bases had no gene match. The CDR3 loop spans 15 amino acids. Per germline, CDR1 MGHRA and CDR2 YSYEKL. The specimen was blood, either unsorted or a sorted T cell fraction (not recorded which). The rearrangement links TRBV4-1 to TRBJ2-2, with 8 positions matching TRBD1. This sequence was found in a human donor who was either an allogeneic HSCT recipient or a stem cell or donor lymphocyte infusion donor (not recorded which). It is not recorded whose cells these are; they may come from a transplant donor. This CDR3 is CASSQAGGSTGELFF. In DNA, the CDR3 is TGCGCCAGCAGCCAGGCAGGGGGCAGCACCGGGGAGCTGTTTTTT.